Reported below is one T cell receptor beta chain. The specificity of this receptor is unknown. Nothing much larger sits one base from this clone, and base qualities are not available. The CDR1 and CDR2 encoded by the germline V gene are MNHNS and SASEGT. V gives up 7 bases and J gives up 3 bases, and the segment between their germline ends measures 19 bases. Inclusive of the bounding cysteine and phenylalanine, the CDR3 is 15 residues long. Only the CDR3 region is kept as DNA, spanning 45 bases read in frame from base 1. This entry comes from a study of B cell selection in AIRE deficiency (dated by TCRdb to between 2018 and 2021). Study-wide context: Researchers compared the TCRbeta repertoires of sorted blood CD4+ conventional T cells and regulatory T cells from AIRE-deficient patients with the corresponding repertoires from healthy controls. The TCR-sequenced cohort comprised about 5 AIRE-deficient APECED patients and about 5 healthy control donors.

Conventional CD4 T cells were sorted as CD4+CD127+ cells. Control samples came from healthy donors unrelated to the patients. A FACSAria flow cytometer was used to sort the Tconv and Treg cells intended for TCRbeta sequencing. Sorted cells were collected into 5-ml round-bottom polystyrene tubes, and dry cell pellets were frozen at -80°C before sequencing. What the research found in general, with its limitations: Tconv and Treg cells from AIRE-deficient patients showed TCRBV gene usage, CDR3 length and TCR diversity similar to those of healthy donors. Around 31% of Treg TCRbeta sequences shared among healthy donors appeared in patient Tconv cells, suggesting diversion of Treg-biased clones into the Tconv compartment. Only TCRbeta chains were sequenced, and around 37% of shared healthy-donor Treg sequences were also present in healthy Tconv cells, possibly due to differing TCRalpha chains. Among some 3,400 shared Treg TCRbeta sequences, 30% to 35% were shared exclusively among healthy donors and over 7% exclusively among patients, which suggests that Treg selection is less efficient in the absence of AIRE. Shared Treg sequences had shorter CDR3s, reflecting a bias toward rearrangements with few non-templated nucleotide insertions.

The immunoSEQ platform was used to sequence the TCRbeta chain. The paper's data handling went like this. About 11x10^4 distinct in-frame TCRbeta sequences from patients and some 130,000 from healthy donors were obtained from pooled conventional T cell repertoires. Treg TCRbeta sequences found in two or more individuals were defined as public, and these public Treg TCRbeta sequences were then searched for in Tconv repertoires. Group differences were tested with Mann-Whitney U tests and Bonferroni-Dunn correction in GraphPad Prism 7.03. The table was pulled from immuneACCESS by TCRdb, which kept in-frame rearrangements only. Such tables lose some clones; where checked, under half of the loss comes from unresolved V genes, and the rest has no known cause. V and J calls and clone size are as listed in that table; D and trimming were resolved from the DNA. Within this sample are fewer than 25,000 clones, with around 96% of them counted one time only. Approximately 0.17% of the sample is taken by the ten largest.

Recombination linked TRBV6-1 to TRBJ2-7; the D element could tentatively be TRBD1 or TRBD2, as 6 bases agree for each. Sequencing was done on a sample of CD4+CD127+ conventional T cells sorted from PBMCs. This sequence was found in a human donor in good health. The nucleotide sequence reads as follows: TGTGCCAGCAAGGAGGGGGATGCACGGTTCTACGAGCAGTACTTC. Its product reads: CASKEGDARFYEQYF.